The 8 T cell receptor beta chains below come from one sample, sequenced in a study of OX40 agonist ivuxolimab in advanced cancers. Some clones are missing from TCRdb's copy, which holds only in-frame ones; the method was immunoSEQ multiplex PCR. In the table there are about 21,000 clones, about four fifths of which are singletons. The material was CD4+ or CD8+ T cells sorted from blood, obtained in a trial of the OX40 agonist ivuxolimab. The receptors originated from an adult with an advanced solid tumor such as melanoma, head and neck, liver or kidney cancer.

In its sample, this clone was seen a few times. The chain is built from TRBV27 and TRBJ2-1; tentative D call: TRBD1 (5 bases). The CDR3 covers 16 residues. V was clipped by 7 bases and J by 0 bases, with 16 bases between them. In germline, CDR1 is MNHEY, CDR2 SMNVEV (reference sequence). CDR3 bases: TGTGCCAGCATCCCGACAGCCCTTAGCTCCTACAATGAGCAGTTCTTC. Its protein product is CASIPTALSSYNEQFF.

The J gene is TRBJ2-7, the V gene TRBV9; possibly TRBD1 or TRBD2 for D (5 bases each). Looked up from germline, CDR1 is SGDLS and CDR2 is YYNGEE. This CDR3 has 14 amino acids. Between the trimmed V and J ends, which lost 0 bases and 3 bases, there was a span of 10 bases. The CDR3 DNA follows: TGTGCCAGCAGCGTAGGGGACGGAAACTACGAGCAGTACTTC. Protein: CASSVGDGNYEQYF.

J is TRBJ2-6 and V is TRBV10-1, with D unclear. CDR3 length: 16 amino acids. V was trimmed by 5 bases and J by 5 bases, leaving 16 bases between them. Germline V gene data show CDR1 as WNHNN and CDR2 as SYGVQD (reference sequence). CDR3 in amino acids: CASSRFPQSRANVLTF. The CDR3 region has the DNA TGCGCCAGCAGTCGCTTTCCACAAAGTCGGGCCAACGTCCTGACTTTC.

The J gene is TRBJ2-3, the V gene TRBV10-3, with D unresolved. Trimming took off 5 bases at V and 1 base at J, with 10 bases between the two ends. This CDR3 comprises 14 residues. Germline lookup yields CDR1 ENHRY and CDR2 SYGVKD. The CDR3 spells CAISKRGGTDTQYF. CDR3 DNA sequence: TGTGCCATCAGTAAGCGAGGCGGCACAGATACGCAGTATTTT.

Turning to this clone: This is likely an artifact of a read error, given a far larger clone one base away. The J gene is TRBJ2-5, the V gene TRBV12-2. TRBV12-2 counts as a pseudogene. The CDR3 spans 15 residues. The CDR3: CASRLGSVVQGTQYF. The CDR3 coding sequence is TGTGCAAGTCGCTTAGGAAGTGTAGTCCAAGGGACCCAGTACTTC.

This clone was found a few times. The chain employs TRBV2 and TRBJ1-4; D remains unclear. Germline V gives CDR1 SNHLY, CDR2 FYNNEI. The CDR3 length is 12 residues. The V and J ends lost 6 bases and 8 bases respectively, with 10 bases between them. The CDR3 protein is CASRRGEEKLFF. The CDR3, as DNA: TGTGCCAGCAGGAGAGGAGAGGAAAAACTGTTTTTT.

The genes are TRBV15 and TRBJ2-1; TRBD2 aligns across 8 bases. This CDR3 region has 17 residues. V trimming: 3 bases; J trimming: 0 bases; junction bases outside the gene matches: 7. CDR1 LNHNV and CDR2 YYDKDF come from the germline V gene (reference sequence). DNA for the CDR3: TGTGCCACCAGCAGGGAAGCGGGAGCGAGCTCCTACAATGAGCAGTTCTTC. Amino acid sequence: CATSREAGASSYNEQFF.

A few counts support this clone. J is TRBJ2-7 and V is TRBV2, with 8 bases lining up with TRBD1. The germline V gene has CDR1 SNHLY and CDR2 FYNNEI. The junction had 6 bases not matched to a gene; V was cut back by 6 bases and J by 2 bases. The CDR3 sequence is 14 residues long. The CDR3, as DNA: TGTGCCAGCAGGAGGACAGGGAGTACCTACGAGCAGTACTTC. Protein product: CASRRTGSTYEQYF.